These 10 T cell receptor beta chains originate from one sample sequenced in a study of control samples from healthy donors and cancer patients. Assay: immunoSEQ multiplex PCR; the TCRdb copy retains only in-frame clones and omits some. The table has about 170,000 clones, over 85% seen once. Sequenced material: blood. Every receptor here comes from a man in his thirties or forties in good health.

The chain recombines TRBV9 with TRBJ1-2; D is perhaps TRBD1 (6 bases). V was trimmed by 4 bases and J by 3 bases, leaving 16 bases between them. The germline gives CDR1 SGDLS, CDR2 YYNGEE. The CDR3 is made up of 15 amino acids. The CDR3 DNA sequence: TGTGCCAGCAGCTATTCGCCTACAGGGTACTATGGCTACACCTTC. Encoded protein: CASSYSPTGYYGYTF.

This clone has a single count. This chain connects TRBV2 to TRBJ1-5; possible D gene TRBD1, 5 bases. V was cut by 0 bases and J by 12 bases, with 9 bases left in between. Germline V gene lookup returns CDR1 SNHLY and CDR2 FYNNEI. The CDR3 is 12 residues long. As DNA, the CDR3 is TGTGCCAGCAGTGAAGCGCTCGGGGGCCAGCATTTT. It codes for CASSEALGGQHF.

V and J are TRBV7-2 and TRBJ2-1; D call uncertain. The CDR3 consists of 14 residues. V lost 1 base to trimming and J lost 7 bases, with 11 bases between them. Per the germline V gene, CDR1 is SGHTA and CDR2 is FQGNSA. In nucleotides, the CDR3 is TGTGCCAGCAGCTTAGGGCTAGACCCTAATGAGCAGTTCTTC. Translating it yields CASSLGLDPNEQFF.

The V and J genes are TRBV28 and TRBJ1-1; unclear D gene. CDR1 MDHEN and CDR2 SYDVKM come from the germline V gene. This CDR3 comprises 13 residues. The germline V and J ends were trimmed by 6 bases and 4 bases, with 12 bases remaining between them. CDR3 bases: TGTGCCAGCAGGACCCCAGCGGCCACTGAAGCTTTCTTT. As protein: CASRTPAATEAFF.

V gene TRBV10-3 combines with J gene TRBJ1-2, with unresolved D. This CDR3 spans 12 amino acids. CDR1 and CDR2 from the germline V gene are ENHRY and SYGVKD. V lost 3 bases and J lost 4, with 6 bases in between. The CDR3 is CAISEGSYGYTF. For the CDR3, the DNA is TGTGCCATCAGTGAAGGGAGCTATGGCTACACCTTC.

The CDR3 sequence: CASSSPTSEFYNEQFF. The CDR3 nucleotides are TGTGCCAGCAGCTCTCCGACTAGCGAGTTCTACAATGAGCAGTTCTTC. The V call is TRBV7-3, the J call TRBJ2-1; 8 nucleotides line up with TRBD2. This CDR3 contains 16 residues. Germline V gene lookup returns CDR1 SGHTA and CDR2 FQGTGA. Trimming cost V 4 bases and J 3 bases; bases outside gene matches: 8.

In DNA form, the CDR3 reads TGCAGCGCACTTACAGGGAGGGACACTGAAGCTTTCTTT. Translating it yields CSALTGRDTEAFF. The chain recombines TRBV29-1 with TRBJ1-1, with D tentatively TRBD1 (6 bases). Trimming took 7 bases from V and 3 from J, leaving 15 bases between them. The V gene's germline CDR1 is SQVTM and CDR2 ANQGSEA. This CDR3 has 13 amino acids.

The chain joins TRBV7-3 to TRBJ2-2; 14 nucleotides align to TRBD2. The CDR3 runs 18 residues. The germline V gene encodes CDR1 SGHTA and CDR2 FQGTGA. Losses at the gene ends were 5 bases for V and 5 bases for J; bases not matched to a gene: 10. The CDR3 DNA follows: TGTGCCAGCAGCCTGACTAGCGGGAGGGCCCTTGGGACCGGGGAGCTGTTTTTT. Residues: CASSLTSGRALGTGELFF.

The chain carries TRBV3-1 (or the pseudogene TRBV3-2) and TRBJ2-5, with D unresolved. Between the trimmed V and J ends, which lost 5 bases and 5 bases, there was a span of 9 bases. This CDR3 is 12 amino acids long. From germline, CDR1 is LGHDT and CDR2 YNNKEL (reference sequence). This chain's CDR3 is CASSYPRETQYF. In DNA form, the CDR3 reads TGTGCCAGCAGCTATCCTCGGGAGACCCAGTACTTC.

The V call is TRBV19, the J call TRBJ1-2; D might be TRBD1 (5 bases). The CDR3 totals 13 residues. The germline V and J ends were trimmed by 3 bases and 7 bases, with 12 bases remaining between them. Germline V gene sequence: CDR1 LNHDA, CDR2 SQIVND (reference sequence). CDR3 sequence (DNA): TGTGCCAGTAGTATTTGGGGGAGTGGTGGCTACACCTTC. Protein: CASSIWGSGGYTF.